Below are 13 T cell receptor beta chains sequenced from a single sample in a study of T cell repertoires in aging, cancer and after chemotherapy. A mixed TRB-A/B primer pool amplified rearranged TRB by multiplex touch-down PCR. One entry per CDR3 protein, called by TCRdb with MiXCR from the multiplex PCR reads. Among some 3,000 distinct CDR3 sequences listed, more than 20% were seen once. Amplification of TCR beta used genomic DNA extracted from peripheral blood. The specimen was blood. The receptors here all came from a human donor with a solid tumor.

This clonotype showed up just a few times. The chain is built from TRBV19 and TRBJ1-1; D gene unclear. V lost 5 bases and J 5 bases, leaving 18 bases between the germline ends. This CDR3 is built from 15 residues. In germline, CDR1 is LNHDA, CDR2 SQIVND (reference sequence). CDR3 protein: CASSSPDMTATEAFF. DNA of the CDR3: TGTGCCAGTAGTTCGCCCGACATGACCGCGACTGAAGCTTTCTTT. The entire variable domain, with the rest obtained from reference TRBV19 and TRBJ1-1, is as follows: DGGITQSPKYLFRKEGQNVTLSCEQNLNHDAMYWYRQDPGQGLRLIYYSQIVNDFQKGDIAEGYSVSREKKESFPLTVTSAQKNPTAFYLCASSSPDMTATEAFFGQGTRLTVV.

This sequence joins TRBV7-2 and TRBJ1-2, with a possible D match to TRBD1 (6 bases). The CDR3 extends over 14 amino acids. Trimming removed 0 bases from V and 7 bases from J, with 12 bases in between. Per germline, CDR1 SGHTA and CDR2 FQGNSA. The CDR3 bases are TGTGCCAGCAGCTTAGCGGCCGCAGGGGTTGGCTACACCTTC. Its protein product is CASSLAAAGVGYTF.

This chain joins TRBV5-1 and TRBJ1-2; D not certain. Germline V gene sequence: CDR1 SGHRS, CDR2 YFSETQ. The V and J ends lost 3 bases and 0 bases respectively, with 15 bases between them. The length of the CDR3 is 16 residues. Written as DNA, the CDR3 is TGCGCCAGCAGCTCTGGAGGTAGCCCGACTAACTATGGCTACACCTTC. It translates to CASSSGGSPTNYGYTF. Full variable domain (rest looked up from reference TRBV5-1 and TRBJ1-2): KAGVTQTPRYLIKTRGQQVTLSCSPISGHRSVSWYQQTPGQGLQFLFEYFSETQRNKGNFPGRFSGRQFSNSRSEMNVSTLELGDSALYLCASSSGGSPTNYGYTFGSGTRLTVV.

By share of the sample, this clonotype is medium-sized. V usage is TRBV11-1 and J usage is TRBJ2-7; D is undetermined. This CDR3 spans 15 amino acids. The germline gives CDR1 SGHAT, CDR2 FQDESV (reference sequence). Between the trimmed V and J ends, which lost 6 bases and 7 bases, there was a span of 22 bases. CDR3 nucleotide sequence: TGTGCCAGCAGTCCCCCGCTTGGTGCGGTTTCGGAGCAGTACTTC. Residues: CASSPPLGAVSEQYF. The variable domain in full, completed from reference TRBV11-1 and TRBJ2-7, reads EAEVAQSPRYKITEKSQAVAFWCDPISGHATLYWYRQILGQGPELLVQFQDESVVDDSQLPKDRFSAERLKGVDSTLKIQPAELGDSAMYLCASSPPLGAVSEQYFGPGTRLTVT.

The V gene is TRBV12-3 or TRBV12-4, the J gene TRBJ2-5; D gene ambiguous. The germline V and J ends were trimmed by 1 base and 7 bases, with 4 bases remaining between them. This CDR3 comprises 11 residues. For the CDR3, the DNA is TGTGCCAGCAGTTTAGAGTGGACCCAGTACTTC. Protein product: CASSLEWTQYF.

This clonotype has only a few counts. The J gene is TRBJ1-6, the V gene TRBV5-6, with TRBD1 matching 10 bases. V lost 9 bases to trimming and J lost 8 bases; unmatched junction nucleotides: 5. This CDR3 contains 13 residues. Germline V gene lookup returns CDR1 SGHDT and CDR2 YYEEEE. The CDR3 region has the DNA TGTGCCACGACGGGACAGGGGTATTCACCCCTCCACTTT. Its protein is CATTGQGYSPLHF. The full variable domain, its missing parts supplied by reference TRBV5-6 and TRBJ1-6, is DAGVTQSPTHLIKTRGQQVTLRCSPKSGHDTVSWYQQALGQGPQFIFQYYEEEERQRGNFPDRFSGHQFPNYSSELNVNALLLGDSALYLCATTGQGYSPLHFGNGTRLTVT.

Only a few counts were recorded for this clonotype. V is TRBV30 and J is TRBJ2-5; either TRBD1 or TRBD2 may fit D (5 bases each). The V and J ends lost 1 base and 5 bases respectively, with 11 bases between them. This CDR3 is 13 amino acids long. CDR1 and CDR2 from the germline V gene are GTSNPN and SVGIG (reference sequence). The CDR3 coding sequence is TGTGCCTGGAGTGCTGGGACCGCGGAGACCCAGTACTTC. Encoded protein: CAWSAGTAETQYF.

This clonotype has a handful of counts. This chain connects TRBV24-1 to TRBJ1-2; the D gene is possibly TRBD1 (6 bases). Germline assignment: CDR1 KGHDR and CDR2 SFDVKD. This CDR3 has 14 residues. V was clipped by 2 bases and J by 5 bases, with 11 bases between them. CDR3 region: CATSDSGTNYGYTF. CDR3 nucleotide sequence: TGTGCCACCAGTGATTCAGGGACAAATTATGGCTACACCTTC.

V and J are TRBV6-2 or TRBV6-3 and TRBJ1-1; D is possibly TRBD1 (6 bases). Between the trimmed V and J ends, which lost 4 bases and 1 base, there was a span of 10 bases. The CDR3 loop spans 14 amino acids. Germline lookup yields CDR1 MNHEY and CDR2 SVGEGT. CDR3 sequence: CASSWRGRNTEAFF. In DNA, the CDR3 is TGTGCCAGCAGTTGGAGGGGGAGGAACACTGAAGCTTTCTTT.

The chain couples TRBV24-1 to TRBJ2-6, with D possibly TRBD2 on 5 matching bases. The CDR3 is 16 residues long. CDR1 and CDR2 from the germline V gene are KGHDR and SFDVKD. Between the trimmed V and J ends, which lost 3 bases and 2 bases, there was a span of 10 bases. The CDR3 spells CATSDQRAAGANVLTF. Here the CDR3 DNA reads TGTGCCACCAGTGATCAGAGGGCGGCTGGGGCCAACGTCCTGACTTTC.

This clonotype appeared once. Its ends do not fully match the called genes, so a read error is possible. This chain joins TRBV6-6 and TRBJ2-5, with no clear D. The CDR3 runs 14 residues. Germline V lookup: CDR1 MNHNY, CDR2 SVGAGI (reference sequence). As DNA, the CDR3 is TGTGCCACCAGTTTACTGGGGTTTTCGGAGACCCAGTACTTC. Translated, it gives CATSLLGFSETQYF.

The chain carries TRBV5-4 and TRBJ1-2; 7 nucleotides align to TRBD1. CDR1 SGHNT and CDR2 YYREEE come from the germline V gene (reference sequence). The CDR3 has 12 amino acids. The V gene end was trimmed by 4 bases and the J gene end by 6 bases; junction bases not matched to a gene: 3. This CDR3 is CASSLDRDGYTF. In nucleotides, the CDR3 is TGTGCCAGCAGCCTAGACAGGGATGGCTACACCTTC.

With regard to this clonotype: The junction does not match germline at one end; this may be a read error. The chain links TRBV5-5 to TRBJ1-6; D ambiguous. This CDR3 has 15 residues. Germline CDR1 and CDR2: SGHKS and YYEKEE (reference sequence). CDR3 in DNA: TGCGCCAGCAGCTTGGAAGGGCCCCCGGCGTCACCCCTCCACTTT. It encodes CASSLEGPPASPLHF.